This TCR beta chain was obtained from a study of cytomegalovirus exposure and HLA in healthy donors. Study background: A later analysis reported the same platform for the roughly 120 validation repertoires and the 500 to 700 first-cohort repertoires.

Separate from the approximately 670-subject first cohort was the 120-subject validation cohort, to which the donors belonged. A word on this clone: The antigen remains unidentified.

Broader study findings: A few chains tied to CMV proved CMV antigen-specific in vitro. Cytomegalovirus-associated TCR beta chains were listed, numbering some 150.

This CDR3 contains 14 residues. J lost 3 bases, V lost 6 bases, and 9 bases had no gene match. The germline V gene encodes CDR1 SQVTM and CDR2 ANQGSEA. Only in-frame clones appear in the TCRdb table, and some are missing; sequencing was by immunoSEQ multiplex PCR. The sample records around 200,000 clones, about 80% being singletons. Sample: PBMCs. This sequence joins TRBV29-1 and TRBJ2-5, with 8 bases matching TRBD1. The receptor was isolated from a woman aged 18-29 years in good health and CMV-seropositive. The CDR3: CSVQRTGPKETQYF. CDR3 coding DNA: TGCAGCGTGCAAAGGACAGGGCCAAAAGAGACCCAGTACTTC.